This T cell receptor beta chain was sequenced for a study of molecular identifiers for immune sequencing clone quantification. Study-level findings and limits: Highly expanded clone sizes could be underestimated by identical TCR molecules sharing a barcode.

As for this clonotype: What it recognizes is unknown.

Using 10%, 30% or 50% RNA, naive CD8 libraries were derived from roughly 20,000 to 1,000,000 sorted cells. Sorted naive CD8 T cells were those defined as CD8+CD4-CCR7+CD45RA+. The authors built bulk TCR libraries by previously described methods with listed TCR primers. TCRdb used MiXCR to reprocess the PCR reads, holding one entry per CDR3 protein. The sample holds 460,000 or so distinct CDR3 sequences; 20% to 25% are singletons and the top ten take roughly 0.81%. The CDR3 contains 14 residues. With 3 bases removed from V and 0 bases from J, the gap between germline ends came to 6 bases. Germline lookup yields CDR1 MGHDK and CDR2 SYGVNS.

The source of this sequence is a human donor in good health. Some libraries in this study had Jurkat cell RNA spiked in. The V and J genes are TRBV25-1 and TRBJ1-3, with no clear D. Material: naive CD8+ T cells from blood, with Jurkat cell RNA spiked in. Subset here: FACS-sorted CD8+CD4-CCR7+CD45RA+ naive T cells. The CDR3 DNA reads TGTGCCAGCAGTGAGGACTACTCTGGAAACACCATATATTTT. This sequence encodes CASSEDYSGNTIYF. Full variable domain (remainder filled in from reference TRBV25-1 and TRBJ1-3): EADIYQTPRYLVIGTGKKITLECSQTMGHDKMYWYQQDPGMELHLIHYSYGVNSTEKGDLSSESTVSRIRTEHFPLTLESARPSHTSQYLCASSEDYSGNTIYFGEGSWLTVV.